The clone carrying this T cell receptor beta chain was picked up a small number of times. Antigen unknown. This entry belongs to a study of shared clonotypes between healthy human individuals. Looking at the study overall: Donors consisted of a couple of women and a few men between 18 and 49. Study-wide findings and caveats: Compared with clonotypes that all four donors shared, non-shared clonotypes had lower generation probabilities.

Authors' processing steps: Without quality scores, immunoSEQ junctional reads could not be filtered like full-length reads. Produced via immunoSEQ multiplex PCR; TCRdb's table is partial and in-frame only. The DNA was the basis for D and trimming; V, J and clone size are from that table. Here the sample spans 90,000 to 150,000 clones, roughly two thirds being singletons. Germline values: CDR1 SGHDT, CDR2 YYEEEE. Trimming removed 3 bases from V and 3 bases from J; junction bases left unmatched: 2. The CDR3 loop spans 14 amino acids. This rearrangement joins TRBV5-6 to TRBJ2-7; TRBD1 aligns across 11 bases. Specimen: memory CD8+ T cells sorted from blood. Subset defined: CD45RO+ cells pooled with CCR7-negative TemRA cells. The TCR sequence derives from a woman aged 30 to 39 in good health. In DNA, the CDR3 is TGTGCCAGCAGCTGGGGGACAGGGGGCTACGAGCAGTACTTC. Amino acid sequence: CASSWGTGGYEQYF.